This TCR beta chain is from a study of cytomegalovirus exposure and HLA in healthy donors. Regarding the study as a whole: A later examination showed that TCR association rates differed by HLA locus, with DRB1 most and HLA-C fewest. Among TCR sequences, most were rare, though some public TCRs appeared in many donors.

The study ran its PCR with 60 Vbeta and 13 Jbeta primers. Clones were sequenced by immunoSEQ multiplex PCR, and TCRdb holds only the in-frame ones, with some missing. There are hundreds of thousands of clones in the sample; approximately 85% occur only once, and about 0.25% lies in the top ten. J lost 5 bases, V lost 3 bases, and 17 bases had no gene match. Per germline, CDR1 SGHKS and CDR2 YYEKEE (reference sequence). The CDR3 has 20 residues. This clone was seen only a few times. Its target is unknown. The sequenced material came from PBMCs. This TCR came from a girl aged 2 to 10 in good health and CMV-seronegative. This chain connects TRBV5-5 to TRBJ2-3, with 14 bases aligning to TRBD2. CDR3 region: CASSSRDSLTSGRAGDTQYF. CDR3 in DNA: TGTGCCAGCAGCTCCCGGGACTCCTTGACTAGCGGGAGGGCGGGAGATACGCAGTATTTT. The full variable domain, completed using reference TRBV5-5 and TRBJ2-3, is DAGVTQSPTHLIKTRGQQVTLRCSPISGHKSVSWYQQVLGQGPQFIFQYYEKEERGRGNFPDRFSARQFPNYSSELNVNALLLGDSALYLCASSSRDSLTSGRAGDTQYFGPGTRLTVL.